This TCR beta chain originates from a study of shared clonotypes between healthy human individuals. Study findings and constraints: Clonotype sharing among donors likely depends on sequencing depth.

This clone was picked up a small number of times. The antigen is unknown. The same CDR3 can be traced to other DNA sequences in this sample. Sequencing was performed with immunoSEQ multiplex PCR; in TCRdb, only in-frame clones are kept and a portion is missing. The profile covers about 730,000 clones, with roughly 72% appearing a single time and roughly 1.8% taken by the ten largest. Researchers partitioned CD4+ cells into CD45RA+ naive and CD45RA-negative memory subsets. The receptor's source is a woman between 25 and 40 years old in good health. Sequencing input: memory CD4+ T cells sorted from blood. Subset meaning: CD45RA-negative fraction.

The CDR3 DNA reads TGTGCCAGCAGTTACTCGCACGGAAACTATGGCTACACCTTC. Translating it yields CASSYSHGNYGYTF. The chain recombines TRBV6-5 with TRBJ1-2; no reliable D call. CDR1 MNHEY and CDR2 SVGAGI come from the germline V gene. The CDR3 has 14 amino acids. V lost 0 bases and J 2 bases, leaving 7 bases between the germline ends.